The entry below describes one T cell receptor (beta chain). Its antigen is still unknown. One base away there is no much larger clone; base qualities are not given. The data were taken from a study of vaccination and CD4 T cells after COVID-19 (dated by TCRdb to between 2021 and 2023). Describing the broader study: Every convalescent patient had a positive nasal swab PCR test for SARS-CoV-2, with mild disease in 8 to 10 patients and severe disease in one. In the convalescent cohort there were six males and four females, among whom were two Hispanic individuals, seven Caucasians, two Asians and one multiracial person. Participants got two doses of the Pfizer-BioNTech BNT162b2 vaccine (n=8) or two doses of the Moderna mRNA-1273 vaccine (n=2). Post-COVID blood samples from convalescent patients were collected a median of about 100 days after diagnosis, with a range of 35 to 161 days. Post-vaccine blood samples were collected a median of around 2.5 months after the second vaccine dose, ranging from roughly 13 to 250 days. The cultures were stimulated with overlapping spike peptide pools from SARS-CoV-2 and from the common cold coronaviruses HCoV-NL63, HCoV-OC43 and HCoV-229E. Control cultures received a CEFX viral epitope pool as the positive control, an HIV-1 Nef peptide pool as the negative control, or no peptide. The spike-specific CD4+ TCR repertoire was compared before and after mRNA vaccination in around ten COVID-19 convalescent patients and a few infection-naive healthy vaccine recipients. Study-level results and caveats: Relatively few convalescent patients were included in the study, and early timepoints after natural infection were not analyzed. Nearly all vaccine-specific clones in convalescent patients (304 of 307) were mono-reactive for SARS-CoV-2 spike rather than cross-reactive with common cold coronaviruses. Among convalescent patients, a median around 89% of the SARS-CoV-2-reactive clones seen after vaccination appeared only after vaccination, which suggests priming specific to the vaccine. The median number of SARS-CoV-2-reactive clonotypes rose from 21 after infection to about 40 after vaccination, but the change was not significant.

Taken with the paper, the label for treatment or condition translates to: roughly 10-day PBMC culture with coronavirus spike peptide pools or control peptides (ViraFEST assay). The ViraFEST assay was used in the study, in which antigen-specific T cells were expanded with peptide pools and expanded clonotypes were subsequently identified by TCR sequencing. The positive SARS-CoV-2 PCR tests of the convalescent patients were dated from March to December 2020, before the Alpha, Beta and Delta variants emerged in the United States. Each well held approximately 2 million PBMCs cultured in IMDM containing about 5% human AB serum and about 10 IU/ml IL-2, with 7.5 to 10 ug/ml peptide pools added. On days 3 and 7, half of the culture medium was replaced with fresh IL-2-containing medium. After approximately eleven days of culture, CD4+ T cells were isolated by negative selection using the EasySep CD4+ T cell isolation kit. Ficoll-Paque Plus gradient centrifugation was used to isolate PBMCs from whole blood, and the isolated PBMCs were then either used fresh or cryopreserved at -140C. In general, triplicate wells were set up for every culture condition.

The germline V gene yields SGHVS for CDR1 and FQNEAQ for CDR2. Germline trimming amounts to 5 bases on V and 3 bases on J, with 9 as the count of junction bases outside the gene matches. The CDR3 runs 16 amino acids, cysteine and phenylalanine included. The DNA shown is the 48-base CDR3, in frame from base 1. The protocol used for the library was PCR. DNA from cultured CD4+ T cells was subjected to TCR sequencing with the Oncomine TCR Beta short-read assay at the Johns Hopkins FTIC core. The QIAamp micro DNA kit was used to extract genomic DNA from the cultured CD4+ T cells. Oncomine TCR Beta libraries from cultured CD4+ T cells were pooled using unique dual indexes and sequenced on an Illumina iSeq 100. The study's own analysis went as follows. Non-productive sequences were filtered out, and CDR3s that did not start with C, did not end with F or W, or were shorter than 7 amino acids were discarded. Antigen-specific clonotypes were identified using the MANAFEST web application through comparison of peptide-stimulated wells with reference and other culture wells. To be called positive, a clone needed an FDR below 0.05, an odds ratio above 5, and a productive frequency above 0.1% in at least two of three replicate wells. Cross-reactive clonotypes were defined as significantly expanded in both SARS-CoV-2 spike wells and at least one common cold coronavirus spike condition. Similarity between CDR3 sequences was evaluated in R version 3.6.1 using Levenshtein distances (stringdist) and unrooted phylogenetic trees (ape). The public reads were run again by TCRdb, first through fastp at Q25 and then through MiXCR, and only productive beta chains were kept. Duplicate CDR3 protein sequences are folded into a single record with the most common DNA and genes. These V and J calls are TCRdb output, not the study's own analysis. The sample table holds over 8,500 distinct CDR3 sequences, of which under 60% were seen once. The ten largest clones add up to more than 20% of the sample.

The rearrangement combines TRBV7-8 with TRBJ2-2, with 7 junctional bases fitting TRBD1. The sample was CD4+ T cells from blood, cultured in vitro. This clonotype originated in a human donor who had recovered from COVID-19. The CDR3 has the sequence CASSPRTGGYTGELFF. Read as DNA, the sequence is TGTGCCAGCAGCCCGAGGACAGGAGGCTACACCGGGGAGCTGTTTTTT.